The 11 T cell receptor beta chains reported below all come from one sample, sequenced in a study of breast tumors, draining lymph nodes, adjacent tissues. Axillary draining lymph nodes of breast cancer patients supplied the node samples. TCRdb reanalysed the multiplex PCR reads using MiXCR and keeps one entry per CDR3 protein. The table lists some 200,000 distinct CDR3 sequences, 31% of them singletons. Sequencing was carried out using axillary lymph node tissue. These receptors were obtained from a female donor with breast cancer. Some clones in this sample may be carry-over from other donors' samples.

In its sample, this clonotype was seen many times. Here the CDR3 reads CASSMDRDNSPLHF. CDR3 coding DNA: TGTGCCAGCAGCATGGACAGGGATAATTCACCCCTCCACTTT. This chain joins TRBV28 and TRBJ1-6; TRBD1 agrees at 8 bases. Trimming removed 6 bases from V and 5 bases from J; junction bases left unmatched: 3. CDR3 length: 14 residues. CDR1 and CDR2 from the germline V gene are MDHEN and SYDVKM.

This chain joins TRBV4-3 and TRBJ2-7, with D perhaps being TRBD1 or TRBD2 (5 bases each). V was shortened by 0 bases and J by 0 bases, with 18 bases between the two germline ends. CDR1 is LGHNA and CDR2 is YSLEER in the germline V gene. The length of the CDR3 is 18 residues. The DNA for the CDR3 is TGCGCCAGCAGCCAAGATCTAAGGGGTAGCGCGACCTCCTACGAGCAGTACTTC. This encodes CASSQDLRGSATSYEQYF.

Concerning this clonotype: Mismatch with germline at one junction end may stem from a read error. The chain is built from TRBV6-5 and TRBJ2-7; maybe TRBD2 (6 bases). This CDR3 spans 11 amino acids. Germline values: CDR1 MNHEY, CDR2 SVGAGI. CDR3 bases: TGTGTCAGCAGTTCCGGGGGCGAGCAGTACTTC. Amino acids: CVSSSGGEQYF.

Comment on this clonotype: This CDR3 fails to terminate in the conserved phenylalanine or tryptophan, so it likely reflects a read error. The J gene is TRBJ1-2, the V gene TRBV11-3, with TRBD1 as a possible D gene (5 bases). Trimming stripped 1 base from V and 7 bases from J, with 13 bases between. This CDR3 comprises 14 residues. Germline V gene lookup returns CDR1 SGHNT and CDR2 YENEEA. The CDR3 loop reads CASSLGAGSPGYTL. As DNA, the CDR3 is TGTGCCAGCAGCTTAGGGGCAGGGTCCCCTGGCTACACCCTC.

This chain connects TRBV20-1 to TRBJ1-5, with D perhaps matching TRBD1 (6 bases). Germline values: CDR1 DFQATT, CDR2 SNEGSKA (reference sequence). This CDR3 contains 15 residues. The germline V and J ends were trimmed by 3 bases and 2 bases, with 14 bases remaining between them. Here the CDR3 reads CSARLLAGGNQPQHF. CDR3 DNA sequence: TGCAGTGCTAGGCTGCTGGCAGGGGGCAATCAGCCCCAGCATTTT.

This clonotype was found a few times. A read error is possible here, since a much larger clone lies one base away. The V gene is TRBV6-5, the J gene TRBJ2-3; TRBD2 aligns across 10 bases. CDR1 and CDR2 (germline): MNHEY, SVGAGI. The ends lost 5 bases at V and 3 bases at J; junction bases unmatched: 8. The CDR3 has 16 residues. CDR3 coding DNA: TGTGCCAGCAGTCCTGCGGGACTAGCGAGTACAGATACGCAGTATTTT. Residues: CASSPAGLASTDTQYF.

This clonotype was detected only a few times. The genes are TRBV2 and TRBJ1-1, with D maybe TRBD1 (5 bases). This CDR3 spans 14 amino acids. The germline V gene has CDR1 SNHLY and CDR2 FYNNEI. V was clipped by 3 bases and J by 0 bases, with 8 bases between them. The DNA for the CDR3 is TGTGCCAGCAGTGACACAGGTCTGAACACTGAAGCTTTCTTT. Protein product: CASSDTGLNTEAFF.

Regarding this clonotype: A much larger clone differs from this one at a single base, so this may be a read error. The conserved phenylalanine or tryptophan is not found at the CDR3 terminus, so this likely reflects a read error. This rearrangement joins TRBV25-1 to TRBJ1-1; D is perhaps TRBD1 (5 bases). V was trimmed by 8 bases and J by 5 bases, leaving 15 bases between them. CDR3 length equals 13 residues. Germline CDR1 and CDR2: MGHDK and SYGVNS. The CDR3 sequence is CASGLRVDTEAFL. CDR3 coding DNA: TGTGCCAGCGGCCTCAGGGTAGATACTGAAGCTTTCCTT.

This clonotype was counted many times. The V call is TRBV6-2 or TRBV6-3, the J call TRBJ2-3; D is unclear. Germline V lookup: CDR1 MNHEY, CDR2 SVGEGT. The CDR3 has 13 residues. Trimming shortened V by 11 bases and J by 0 bases, and 12 bases separated the two germline ends. The CDR3 DNA reads as TGTGCCGCCCGGCAGTCTAGCACAGATACGCAGTATTTT. Amino acids: CAARQSSTDTQYF.

J is TRBJ2-7 and V is TRBV6-2 or TRBV6-3, with D unresolved. The CDR3 covers 15 residues. V gave up 7 bases and J gave up 5 bases, with 21 bases separating them. Germline V gene sequence: CDR1 MNHEY, CDR2 SVGEGT. The CDR3 sequence is CASIFRWTYPHEQYF. The CDR3 DNA is TGTGCCAGCATATTCCGTTGGACCTACCCCCACGAGCAGTACTTC.

V usage is TRBV29-1 and J usage is TRBJ2-1, with 14 nucleotides matching TRBD2. The V gene end was trimmed by 3 bases and the J gene end by 6 bases; junction bases not matched to a gene: 16. CDR1 is SQVTM and CDR2 is ANQGSEA in the germline V gene. The CDR3 extends over 19 amino acids. CDR3 sequence reads: CSVEPWGLAGVGRGNEQFF. The CDR3 DNA reads TGCAGCGTTGAGCCGTGGGGACTAGCGGGAGTGGGGCGGGGCAATGAGCAGTTCTTC.